The 14 T cell receptor beta chains below come from one sample, sequenced in a study of CD4 T cells in relation to SARS-CoV-2 and coronaviruses. Using immunoSEQ multiplex PCR, the repertoire was profiled, and TCRdb retains in-frame clones only, with some absent. The sample includes about 59,000 clones, more than 80% of them seen just once. CD4+ T cells from unexposed donors were obtained before the COVID-19 pandemic (2011-2018). Specimen: memory CD4+ T cells from PBMCs. The receptors were sampled from a human donor in good health.

The rearrangement joins TRBV5-1 to TRBJ1-4, with a weak D call TRBD1 (5 bases). This CDR3 has 15 residues. V dropped 0 bases and J dropped 12 bases, with 18 bases sitting between them. Germline V gene sequence: CDR1 SGHRS, CDR2 YFSETQ. CDR3 loop: CASSLVFSEGRELFF. In DNA form, the CDR3 reads TGCGCCAGCAGCTTGGTGTTTTCCGAGGGACGGGAACTGTTTTTT.

The chain combines TRBV30 with TRBJ1-5; a weak D match, TRBD1 (5 bases). The CDR3 spans 14 residues. Germline lookup yields CDR1 GTSNPN and CDR2 SVGIG (reference sequence). Trimming left V 0 bases short and J 6 bases short, with 12 bases between. CDR3 loop: CAWSVGPRGQPQHF. In DNA form, the CDR3 reads TGTGCCTGGAGTGTTGGACCTAGGGGTCAGCCCCAGCATTTT.

This clone has more than one count but fewer than ten. The chain combines TRBV28 with TRBJ1-3; no definite D call. The CDR3 extends over 12 amino acids. Trimming shortened V by 2 bases and J by 3 bases, and 2 bases separated the two germline ends. Germline assignment: CDR1 MDHEN and CDR2 SYDVKM. The CDR3 reads CASSLVGNTIYF. CDR3 in DNA: TGTGCCAGCAGTTTAGTTGGAAACACCATATATTTT.

The V gene is TRBV6-5, the J gene TRBJ1-5; a possible D gene is TRBD1 (5 bases). The CDR3 contains 13 residues. Trimming took 5 bases from V and 3 from J, leaving 8 bases between them. Germline V CDR1 and CDR2: MNHEY, SVGAGI. The CDR3 is CASSTGTNQPQHF. The CDR3 DNA reads as TGTGCCAGCAGTACAGGAACCAATCAGCCCCAGCATTTT.

The chain joins TRBV6-6 to TRBJ2-1, with D possibly matching TRBD2 (5 bases). Germline CDR1 and CDR2: MNHNY and SVGAGI (reference sequence). The V end was cut by 2 bases, the J end by 1 base, with 6 bases between. CDR3 size: 14 residues. CDR3 sequence: CASSYEGSYNEQFF. In DNA form, the CDR3 reads TGTGCCAGCAGTTACGAGGGTTCCTACAATGAGCAGTTCTTC.

The chain uses TRBV6-2 or TRBV6-3 and TRBJ2-6; no firm D call. The CDR3 covers 16 residues. V dropped 6 bases and J dropped 4 bases, with 16 bases sitting between them. Germline V CDR1 and CDR2: MNHEY, SVGEGT. The CDR3 DNA sequence: TGTGCCAGCAGCCCTGGTGGGTCCCTAGGGGCCAACGTCCTGACTTTC. Translated, it gives CASSPGGSLGANVLTF.

This clone showed up just once. The chain carries TRBV29-1 and TRBJ2-4; D tentatively fits TRBD1 or TRBD2 (6 bases each). Germline V lookup: CDR1 SQVTM, CDR2 ANQGSEA. The CDR3 runs 13 residues. Trimming took off 6 bases at V and 8 bases at J, with 17 bases between the two ends. Written as DNA, the CDR3 is TGCAGCGTGAAGGGGGGCGGGTCGGACATTCAGTACTTC. Amino acid sequence: CSVKGGGSDIQYF.

The chain carries TRBV11-1 and TRBJ2-7; possible D gene TRBD1, 5 bases. This CDR3 has 15 residues. Germline V gene data show CDR1 as SGHAT and CDR2 as FQDESV (reference sequence). V lost 5 bases to trimming and J lost 1 base, with 15 bases between them. CDR3 in amino acids: CASSPEAGPSYEQYF. CDR3 coding DNA: TGTGCCAGCAGCCCCGAGGCAGGGCCTTCCTACGAGCAGTACTTC.

The V call is TRBV7-9, the J call TRBJ1-3; no clear D gene. The V end was cut by 5 bases, the J end by 0 bases, with 11 bases between. The CDR3 runs to 15 residues. CDR1 SEHNR and CDR2 FQNEAQ come from the germline V gene (reference sequence). CDR3 loop: CASSPDRFSGNTIYF. CDR3 DNA: TGTGCCAGCAGCCCTGACCGCTTCTCTGGAAACACCATATATTTT. Using reference TRBV7-9 and TRBJ1-3 for the parts outside the CDR3, the full variable domain is DTGVSQNPRHKITKRGQNVTFRCDPISEHNRLYWYRQTLGQGPEFLTYFQNEAQLEKSRLLSDRFSAERPKGSFSTLEIQRTEQGDSAMYLCASSPDRFSGNTIYFGEGSWLTVV.

This sequence joins TRBV6-6 and TRBJ2-4; D is unclear. Trimming removed 0 bases from V and 7 bases from J, with 16 bases in between. CDR1 is MNHNY and CDR2 is SVGAGI in the germline V gene (reference sequence). The CDR3 is 16 residues long. The DNA for the CDR3 is TGTGCCAGCAGTTACTCGAGTGTTGCAGAGTCGAACATTCAGTACTTC. Translating it yields CASSYSSVAESNIQYF.

The chain combines TRBV19 with TRBJ2-1; tentatively, D is TRBD2 (5 bases). This CDR3 comprises 14 residues. CDR1 and CDR2 (germline): LNHDA, SQIVND (reference sequence). V gave up 3 bases and J gave up 7 bases, with 13 bases separating them. CDR3 loop: CASSIEASRNEQFF. The CDR3 nucleotides read TGTGCCAGTAGTATCGAGGCTAGCAGGAATGAGCAGTTCTTC.

For the CDR3, the DNA is TGCGCCAGCAGCCAAGATCACAGGGGTTCCTACAATGAGCAGTTCTTC. Translated, it gives CASSQDHRGSYNEQFF. The gene calls are TRBV4-1 and TRBJ2-1; the match to TRBD1 covers 7 bases. V lost 0 bases, J lost 1 base, and 3 bases stayed unmatched. The CDR3 totals 16 residues. CDR1 and CDR2 from the germline V gene are MGHRA and YSYEKL.

The V and J genes are TRBV15 and TRBJ1-4; a possible D gene is TRBD1 (5 bases). Trimming took 1 base from V and 1 from J, leaving 7 bases between them. The CDR3 runs 15 residues. Germline loops: CDR1 LNHNV, CDR2 YYDKDF (reference sequence). Written as DNA, the CDR3 is TGTGCCACCAGCAGAGGGGGGGGAACTAATGAAAAACTGTTTTTT. This encodes CATSRGGGTNEKLFF.

V and J are TRBV3-1 (or the pseudogene TRBV3-2) and TRBJ1-2; tentative D call: TRBD1 (5 bases). Trimming pared 1 base from V and 7 bases from J, leaving 10 bases between. In germline, CDR1 is LGHDT, CDR2 YNNKEL (reference sequence). This CDR3 has 13 residues. The CDR3 region has the DNA TGTGCCAGCAGCCAAGGGGGCAGCGGTGGCTACACCTTC. It codes for CASSQGGSGGYTF.